The 27 T cell receptor beta chains below all came from one sample that was sequenced in a study of human T cells and chemical hapten exposure. Time point defined: patch test 3, about 24 weeks after DPC sensitization. Treatment here: therapeutic diphenylcyclopropenone sensitization with weekly scalp DPC. In TCRdb, the RACE reads were re-called with MiXCR into one record per CDR3 protein. The table includes about 52,000 distinct CDR3 sequences, 9.9% detected once. Sequenced here: whole blood, sampled in connection with sensitization to the hapten diphenylcyclopropenone (DPC). The source of these receptors is a woman in her thirties or forties with alopecia areata. Some clones in this sample may be carry-over from other donors' samples.

V and J are TRBV11-2 and TRBJ2-5; either TRBD1 or TRBD2 may fit D (6 bases each). V lost 5 bases, J lost 1 base, and 11 bases lay in between. This CDR3 spans 14 amino acids. Germline lookup yields CDR1 SGHAT and CDR2 FQNNGV. The chain's CDR3 is CASSRPGAQETQYF. CDR3 nucleotides: TGTGCCAGCAGCCGGCCGGGGGCCCAAGAGACCCAGTACTTC.

This clonotype has just a few counts. The chain links TRBV14 to TRBJ1-3, with D perhaps TRBD1 (5 bases). Trimming removed 4 bases at V and 2 bases at J, with 12 bases between. The CDR3 is made up of 15 amino acids. Germline values: CDR1 SGHDN, CDR2 FVKESK. The CDR3 reads CASSPPGKTGNTIYF. CDR3 sequence (DNA): TGTGCCAGCAGCCCTCCAGGGAAGACTGGAAACACCATATATTTT.

The chain combines TRBV20-1 with TRBJ2-3; 10 bases match TRBD2. V trimming: 7 bases; J trimming: 1 base; junction bases outside the gene matches: 11. The CDR3 sequence is 16 residues long. In germline, CDR1 is DFQATT, CDR2 SNEGSKA (reference sequence). CDR3 nucleotide sequence: TGCAGTGGCAGCGTCACCGGGACTAGCGGCACAGATACGCAGTATTTT. Amino acids: CSGSVTGTSGTDTQYF.

This clonotype appeared many times. The chain has TRBV6-2 or TRBV6-3 and TRBJ2-7; D unclear. From germline, CDR1 is MNHEY and CDR2 SVGEGT. V was clipped by 7 bases and J by 0 bases, with 16 bases between them. This CDR3 region has 15 residues. CDR3 coding DNA: TGTGCCAGCACCCTCGGGTCCGTGCACTCCTACGAGCAGTACTTC. Protein: CASTLGSVHSYEQYF.

This chain joins TRBV12-3 or TRBV12-4 and TRBJ1-5, with TRBD1 as a possible D gene (5 bases). The CDR3 contains 15 residues. Trimming cost V 6 bases and J 3 bases, with 15 bases left between them. CDR3 amino acids: CASSPDIGDNQPQHF. The CDR3 bases are TGTGCCAGCAGCCCGGACATAGGAGACAATCAGCCCCAGCATTTT.

The rearrangement links TRBV24-1 to TRBJ2-1, with D tentatively TRBD1 (5 bases). CDR1 and CDR2 from the germline V gene are KGHDR and SFDVKD. The ends were cut back, 4 bases at V and 8 bases at J, with 11 bases in the middle. The CDR3 contains 13 residues. CDR3 region: CATSEPGIHEQFF. The CDR3 coding sequence is TGTGCCACCAGTGAACCAGGGATCCATGAGCAGTTCTTC.

The chain combines TRBV29-1 with TRBJ2-1, with 7 bases fitting TRBD2. The CDR3 totals 14 residues. Trimming removed 3 bases from V and 8 bases from J; junction bases left unmatched: 10. Germline lookup yields CDR1 SQVTM and CDR2 ANQGSEA. The CDR3 DNA sequence: TGCAGCGTTGATATAGCGGGCCGATCGGATGAGCAGTTCTTC. It translates to CSVDIAGRSDEQFF.

The V call is TRBV2, the J call TRBJ1-1; D ambiguous. The germline V gene has CDR1 SNHLY and CDR2 FYNNEI. CDR3 length: 15 residues. V lost 6 bases to trimming and J lost 2 bases, with 16 bases between them. The CDR3 DNA reads as TGTGCCAGCAGCCCCCGCGGGCGATTAAACACTGAAGCTTTCTTT. It translates to CASSPRGRLNTEAFF.

CDR3 region: CASSLAWDRLHEQYF. The CDR3 DNA reads TGTGCCAGCAGCTTAGCCTGGGACAGACTACACGAGCAGTACTTC. V usage is TRBV7-2 and J usage is TRBJ2-7; 7 nucleotides align to TRBD1. The CDR3 contains 15 residues. V was clipped by 0 bases and J by 5 bases; unmatched bases: 7. Germline V lookup: CDR1 SGHTA, CDR2 FQGNSA.

There are many counts of this clonotype. The V gene is TRBV12-3 or TRBV12-4, the J gene TRBJ1-1; 8 nucleotides align to TRBD1. Germline trimming cut 5 bases from V and 4 bases from J; bases unmatched to any gene: 6. This CDR3 has 14 residues. The CDR3 spells CASSPGGAGTEAFF. CDR3 sequence (DNA): TGTGCCAGCAGTCCAGGGGGCGCGGGCACTGAAGCTTTCTTT.

This clonotype came up a few times. The chain links TRBV5-8 to TRBJ1-5, with D unclear. V gave up 0 bases and J gave up 5 bases, with 6 bases separating them. The CDR3 consists of 13 residues. Germline V gene lookup returns CDR1 SGHTS and CDR2 YDEGEE. CDR3 coding DNA: TGTGCCAGCAGCTTGGAACCGTATCAGCCCCAGCATTTT. This sequence encodes CASSLEPYQPQHF. Variable domain in full (rest from reference TRBV5-8 and TRBJ1-5): EAGVTQSPTHLIKTRGQQATLRCSPISGHTSVYWYQQALGLGLQFLLWYDEGEERNRGNFPPRFSGRQFPNYSSELNVNALELEDSALYLCASSLEPYQPQHFGDGTRLSIL.

This clonotype was detected ten times or more. The V call is TRBV7-2, the J call TRBJ2-1; D may be TRBD1 or TRBD2 (5 bases each). Trimming left V 5 bases short and J 6 bases short, with 17 bases between. The CDR3 is made up of 15 amino acids. The V gene's germline CDR1 is SGHTA and CDR2 FQGNSA. The CDR3 bases are TGTGCCAGCAGCCACGGGACCGCACTACCCAATGAGCAGTTCTTC. Its protein product is CASSHGTALPNEQFF.

CDR3 sequence (DNA): TGCACCAACAGCCAAAGGGATGGCAGTCCGTACCAAGAGACCCAGTACTTC. Translating it yields CTNSQRDGSPYQETQYF. V is TRBV1 and J is TRBJ2-5; TRBD2 was called by the table and not checked on the DNA. TRBV1 is designated a pseudogene. CDR3 length: 17 residues.

A word on this clonotype: The CDR3 does not close with the conserved phenylalanine or tryptophan, likely indicating a read error. V gene TRBV4-1 combines with J gene TRBJ2-1; a weak D match, TRBD2 (5 bases). This CDR3 spans 13 amino acids. With 4 bases removed from V and 6 bases from J, the gap between germline ends came to 10 bases. Germline CDR1 reads MGHRA; CDR2 reads YSYEKL. The CDR3, as DNA: TGCGCCAGCAGCCTCGCACTAGGCAATGAGCAGTTCCTC. This codes for CASSLALGNEQFL.

The table lists this clonotype with a few counts. The rearrangement joins TRBV5-5 to TRBJ1-4; 9 bases map to TRBD1. The CDR3 totals 16 residues. CDR1 SGHKS and CDR2 YYEKEE come from the germline V gene (reference sequence). Unmatched junction bases numbered 11, after V lost 4 bases and J lost 7 bases. The CDR3 protein is CASSLRPDRGGEKLFF. The CDR3, as DNA: TGTGCCAGCAGCCTCAGACCTGACAGGGGGGGTGAAAAACTGTTTTTT. The complete variable domain, with remaining parts taken from reference TRBV5-5 and TRBJ1-4, reads DAGVTQSPTHLIKTRGQQVTLRCSPISGHKSVSWYQQVLGQGPQFIFQYYEKEERGRGNFPDRFSARQFPNYSSELNVNALLLGDSALYLCASSLRPDRGGEKLFFGSGTQLSVL.

This clonotype occurred many times. For the CDR3, the DNA is TGTGCCAGCAGCTTAGCGACAGGGACTTACACTGAAGCTTTCTTT. Amino acids: CASSLATGTYTEAFF. The chain couples TRBV7-9 to TRBJ1-1; 7 nucleotides agree with TRBD1. This CDR3 has 15 amino acids. V dropped 0 bases and J dropped 3; count of bases not matched to a gene: 4. The V gene's germline CDR1 is SEHNR and CDR2 FQNEAQ (reference sequence).

This clonotype has at least ten counts. The rearrangement uses TRBV4-2 and TRBJ1-1; tentative D call: TRBD1 (6 bases). V lost 4 bases and J lost 2, with 17 bases in between. The CDR3 sequence is 16 residues long. CDR1 and CDR2 from the germline V gene are LGHNA and YNFKEQ. This CDR3 reads CASSRMGRTVNTEAFF. For the CDR3, the DNA is TGTGCCAGCAGCCGAATGGGGAGGACAGTCAACACTGAAGCTTTCTTT.

This clonotype was counted a few times. The V and J genes are TRBV7-6 and TRBJ2-7; D might be TRBD1 (5 bases). This CDR3 is 13 amino acids long. CDR1 is SGHVS and CDR2 is FNYEAQ in the germline V gene. Trimming removed 5 bases at V and 6 bases at J, with 14 bases between. DNA of the CDR3: TGTGCCAGCAGCGTAGGGGCAGGAAGCGAGCAGTACTTC. It translates to CASSVGAGSEQYF.

This clonotype was found many times. The CDR3 here is CASSETGGIYNEQFF. In DNA, the CDR3 is TGCGCCAGCAGTGAGACAGGGGGTATTTACAATGAGCAGTTCTTC. The rearrangement uses TRBV10-2 and TRBJ2-1; 8 nucleotides match TRBD1. V was pared by 2 bases and J by 4 bases, with 4 bases of the junction left unmatched. The V gene's germline CDR1 is WSHSY and CDR2 SAAADI. The CDR3 totals 15 residues.

The CDR3 sequence: CASSGTSNYGYTF. CDR3 nucleotide sequence: TGTGCCAGCAGTGGGACATCAAACTATGGCTACACCTTC. The chain is built from TRBV2 and TRBJ1-2, with a tentative D call TRBD1 (5 bases). The germline V and J ends were trimmed by 4 bases and 2 bases, with 8 bases remaining between them. This CDR3 spans 13 amino acids. Germline V CDR1 and CDR2: SNHLY, FYNNEI.

CDR3 in amino acids: CASLGRAYEQYF. CDR3 bases: TGTGCCAGCCTAGGGCGGGCCTACGAGCAGTACTTC. The V call is TRBV2, the J call TRBJ2-7; the D gene is possibly TRBD2 (5 bases). This CDR3 is built from 12 residues. Trimming took 8 bases from V and 2 from J, leaving 10 bases between them. Germline CDR1 is SNHLY and CDR2 is FYNNEI.

This clonotype was seen only a few times. This chain uses TRBV12-3 or TRBV12-4 with TRBJ2-1; D possibly corresponds to TRBD1 (6 bases). The V and J ends lost 3 bases and 2 bases respectively, with 8 bases between them. This CDR3 is built from 14 residues. In nucleotides, the CDR3 is TGTGCCAGCAGTTTGACAGGAGCCTACAATGAGCAGTTCTTC. Translating gives CASSLTGAYNEQFF.

This clonotype has just a few counts. The V call is TRBV7-6, the J call TRBJ2-2; D gene unclear. Germline lookup yields CDR1 SGHVS and CDR2 FNYEAQ. Between the trimmed V and J ends, which lost 2 bases and 3 bases, there was a span of 10 bases. There are 15 residues in the CDR3. The CDR3 is CASSLPRTYTGELFF. The CDR3 DNA is TGTGCCAGCAGCTTACCCAGGACCTACACCGGGGAGCTGTTTTTT.

This clonotype was seen repeatedly, ten times or more. The chain employs TRBV19 and TRBJ2-5; a possible D gene is TRBD1 (6 bases). V shed 0 bases and J shed 5 bases, with 10 bases lying between them. CDR1 and CDR2 (germline): LNHDA, SQIVND (reference sequence). The CDR3 length is 14 residues. CDR3 in amino acids: CASSIEGRGETQYF. The CDR3 coding sequence is TGTGCCAGTAGTATAGAGGGCAGGGGCGAGACCCAGTACTTC.

The CDR3 sequence: CASRIRHDTGELFF. CDR3 in DNA: TGTGCCAGCAGAATCAGGCACGACACCGGGGAGCTGTTTTTT. The V gene is TRBV6-2 or TRBV6-3, the J gene TRBJ2-2; D is uncertain. Germline CDR1 is MNHEY and CDR2 is SVGEGT. V was shortened by 6 bases and J by 3 bases, with 11 bases between the two germline ends. The CDR3 spans 14 residues.

The gene calls are TRBV10-3 and TRBJ2-3; no clear D. Germline assignment: CDR1 ENHRY and CDR2 SYGVKD. This CDR3 comprises 11 residues. V was trimmed by 10 bases and J by 4 bases, leaving 9 bases between them. DNA of the CDR3: TGTGCCACCGCCGCAGCAGATACGCAGTATTTT. Protein product: CATAAADTQYF.

The chain recombines TRBV30 with TRBJ1-1; D gene ambiguous. The CDR3 has 17 residues. V shed 0 bases and J shed 1 base, with 18 bases lying between them. Germline V lookup: CDR1 GTSNPN, CDR2 SVGIG (reference sequence). CDR3 loop: CAWSVRWRQTPNTEAFF. CDR3 DNA sequence: TGTGCCTGGAGTGTACGCTGGCGGCAGACCCCGAACACTGAAGCTTTCTTT.